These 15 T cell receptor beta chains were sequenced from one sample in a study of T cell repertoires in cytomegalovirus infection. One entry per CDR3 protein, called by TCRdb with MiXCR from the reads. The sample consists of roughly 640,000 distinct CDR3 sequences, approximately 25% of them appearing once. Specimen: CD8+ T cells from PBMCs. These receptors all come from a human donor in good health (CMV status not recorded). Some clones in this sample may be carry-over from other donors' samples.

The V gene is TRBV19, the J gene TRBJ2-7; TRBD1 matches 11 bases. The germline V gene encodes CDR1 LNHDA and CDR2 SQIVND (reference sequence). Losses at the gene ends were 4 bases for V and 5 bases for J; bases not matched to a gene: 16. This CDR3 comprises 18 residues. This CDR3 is CASSTLDRGQSSFHEQYF. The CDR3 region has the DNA TGTGCCAGTAGTACCCTGGACAGGGGGCAATCCAGTTTCCACGAGCAGTACTTC.

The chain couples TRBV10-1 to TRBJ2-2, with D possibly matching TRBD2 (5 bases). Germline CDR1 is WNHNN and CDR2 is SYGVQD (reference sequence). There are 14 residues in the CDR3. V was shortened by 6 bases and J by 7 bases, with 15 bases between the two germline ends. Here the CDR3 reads CASSASRSGGELFF. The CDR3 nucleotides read TGCGCCAGCAGCGCCTCAAGGAGCGGCGGGGAGCTGTTTTTT.

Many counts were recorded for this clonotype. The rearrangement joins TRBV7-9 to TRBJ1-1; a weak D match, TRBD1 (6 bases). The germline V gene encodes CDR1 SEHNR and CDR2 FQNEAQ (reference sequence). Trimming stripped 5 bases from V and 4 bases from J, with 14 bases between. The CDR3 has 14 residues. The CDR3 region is CASSPRAGATEAFF. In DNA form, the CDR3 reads TGTGCCAGCAGCCCCAGGGCGGGGGCCACTGAAGCTTTCTTT.

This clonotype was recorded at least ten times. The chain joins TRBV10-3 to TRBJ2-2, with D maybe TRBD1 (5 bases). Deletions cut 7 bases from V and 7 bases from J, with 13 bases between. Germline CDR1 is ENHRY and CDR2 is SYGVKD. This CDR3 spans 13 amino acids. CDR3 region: CAIKDKLSGELFF. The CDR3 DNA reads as TGTGCCATCAAGGACAAGCTAAGCGGGGAGCTGTTTTTT.

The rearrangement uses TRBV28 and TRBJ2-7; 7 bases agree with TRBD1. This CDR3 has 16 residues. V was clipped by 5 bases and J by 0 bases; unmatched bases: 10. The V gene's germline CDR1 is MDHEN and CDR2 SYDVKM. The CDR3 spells CASSPLQGSHSYEQYV. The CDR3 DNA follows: TGTGCCAGCAGTCCGTTACAGGGGTCCCACTCCTACGAGCAGTACGTC.

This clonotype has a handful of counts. CDR3 residues: CASSYSGRGRRLDYGYTF. In DNA form, the CDR3 reads TGTGCCAGCAGTTACTCGGGCAGGGGGCGCCGGTTGGACTATGGCTACACCTTC. The chain carries TRBV6-6 and TRBJ1-2; 8 nucleotides line up with TRBD1. V gave up 0 bases and J gave up 3 bases; unmatched junction bases: 12. CDR1 is MNHNY and CDR2 is SVGAGI in the germline V gene (reference sequence). The CDR3 is 18 amino acids.

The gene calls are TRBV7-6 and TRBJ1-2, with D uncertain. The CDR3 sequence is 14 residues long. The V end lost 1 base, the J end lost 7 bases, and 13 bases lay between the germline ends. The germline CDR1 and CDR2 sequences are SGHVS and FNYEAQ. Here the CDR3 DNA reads TGTGCCAGCAGCTTAGTTGGAGGATCCCGTGGCTACACCTTC. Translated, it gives CASSLVGGSRGYTF.

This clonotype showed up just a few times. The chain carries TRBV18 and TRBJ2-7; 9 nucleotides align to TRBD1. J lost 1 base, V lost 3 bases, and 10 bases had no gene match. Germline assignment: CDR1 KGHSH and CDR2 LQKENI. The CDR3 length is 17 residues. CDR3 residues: CASSPGTGMVSSYEQYF. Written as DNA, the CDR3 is TGTGCCAGCTCACCGGGGACAGGGATGGTTTCTTCCTACGAGCAGTACTTC.

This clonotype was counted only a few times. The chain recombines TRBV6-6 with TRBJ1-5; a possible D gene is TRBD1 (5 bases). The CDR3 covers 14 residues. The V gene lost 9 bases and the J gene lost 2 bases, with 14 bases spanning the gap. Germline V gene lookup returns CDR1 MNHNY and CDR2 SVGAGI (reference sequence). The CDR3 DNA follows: TGTGCCAGGCCGGGGCAGTTATGCAATCAGCCCCAGCATTTT. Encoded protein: CARPGQLCNQPQHF.

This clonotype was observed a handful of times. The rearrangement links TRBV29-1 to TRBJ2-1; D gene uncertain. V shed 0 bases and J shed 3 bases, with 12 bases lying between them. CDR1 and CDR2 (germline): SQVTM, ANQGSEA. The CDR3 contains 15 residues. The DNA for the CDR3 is TGCAGCGTTGAAGATCCGGCTGGGATCTACAATGAGCAGTTCTTC. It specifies CSVEDPAGIYNEQFF.

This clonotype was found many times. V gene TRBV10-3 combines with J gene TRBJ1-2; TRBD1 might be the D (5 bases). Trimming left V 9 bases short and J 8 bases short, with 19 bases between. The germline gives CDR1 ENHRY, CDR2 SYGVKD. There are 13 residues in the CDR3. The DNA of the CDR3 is TGTGCCATGGACCGGGACGGAGGCGAGGGCTACACCTTC. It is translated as CAMDRDGGEGYTF.

Here the CDR3 reads CASRAKDLSTDTQYF. CDR3 sequence (DNA): TGTGCCAGCAGGGCGAAGGACTTAAGCACAGATACGCAGTATTTT. V gene TRBV11-1 combines with J gene TRBJ2-3, with D maybe TRBD2 (5 bases). The CDR3 has 15 amino acids. V lost 6 bases, J lost 0 bases, and 13 bases lay in between. Germline assignment: CDR1 SGHAT and CDR2 FQDESV (reference sequence). Combining the CDR3 with reference TRBV11-1 and TRBJ2-3 gives the whole variable domain EAEVAQSPRYKITEKSQAVAFWCDPISGHATLYWYRQILGQGPELLVQFQDESVVDDSQLPKDRFSAERLKGVDSTLKIQPAELGDSAMYLCASRAKDLSTDTQYFGPGTRLTVL.

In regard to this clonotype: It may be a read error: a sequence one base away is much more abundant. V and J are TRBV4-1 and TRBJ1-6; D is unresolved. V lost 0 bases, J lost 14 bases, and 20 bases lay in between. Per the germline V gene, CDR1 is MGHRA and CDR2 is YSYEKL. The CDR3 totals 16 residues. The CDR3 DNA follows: TGCGCCAGCAGCCAAGAGGGCGGAAACTGGCCCTCAACCCTCCACTTT. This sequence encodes CASSQEGGNWPSTLHF.

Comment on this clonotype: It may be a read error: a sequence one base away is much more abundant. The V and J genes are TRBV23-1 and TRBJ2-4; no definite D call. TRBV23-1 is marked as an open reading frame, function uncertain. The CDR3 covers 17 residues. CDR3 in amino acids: CASSQSKGKITKNIRYF. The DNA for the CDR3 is TGCGCCAGCAGTCAATCGAAAGGCAAAATCACCAAAAACATTCGGTACTTC.

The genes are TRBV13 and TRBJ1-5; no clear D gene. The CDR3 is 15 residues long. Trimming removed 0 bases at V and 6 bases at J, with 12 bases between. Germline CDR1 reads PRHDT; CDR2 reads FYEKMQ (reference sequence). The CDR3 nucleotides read TGTGCCAGCAGCTTAGGGGGCCGGCGGGCTCAGCCCCAGCATTTT. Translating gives CASSLGGRRAQPQHF.